A selection of T cell receptor beta chains follows, all from one sample in a study of breast tumors, draining lymph nodes, adjacent tissues. One entry per CDR3 protein, called by TCRdb with MiXCR from the multiplex PCR reads. The sample gives 160,000 or so distinct CDR3 sequences, around 35% of which show up once; 3.8% is in the top ten. Sequencing was done on a sample of axillary lymph node tissue. These receptors originate from a female donor with breast cancer. Some clones in this sample may be carry-over from other donors' samples. Both conserved end residues are part of each CDR3. The D gene is left open where the match is weak. Size values are once, few and many counts, or a class for expanded clones, and some rows have none.

.,TRBJ2-6,many,TRBV6-5,TGTGCCAGCAGAACACAGGACTCTGGGGCCAACGTCCTGACTTTC,CASRTQDSGANVLTF
TRBD1,TRBJ2-1,many,TRBV12-3/TRBV12-4,TGTGCCAGCACGGAACCGGGACAGGGATTATACAATGAGCAGTTCTTC,CASTEPGQGLYNEQFF
.,TRBJ2-5,many,TRBV5-1,TGCGCCAGCAGCACAAGACAGTCTCAAGAGACCCAGTACTTC,CASSTRQSQETQYF
.,TRBJ1-1,.,TRBV29-1,TGCAGCGTTGGGTCAGAGATGAACACTGAAGCTTTCTTT,CSVGSEMNTEAFF
.,TRBJ1-5,many,TRBV4-1,TGCGCCAGCAGCCAAGGCGGGGGCGGGCGCAATCAGCCCCAGCATTTT,CASSQGGGGRNQPQHF
.,TRBJ1-2,many,TRBV5-6,TGTGCCAGCAGCTGGGGACCCGGAGGAGATGGCTACACCTTC,CASSWGPGGDGYTF
.,TRBJ1-4,.,TRBV5-1,TGCACCAGCAGGCCATCCGGGACGGGAAAACTGCTTTTT,CTSRPSGTGKLLF
TRBD1,TRBJ1-6,.,TRBV10-3,TGTGCCATCAGTGAGTCGGGACAGGGGGACACTTCACCCCTCCACTTT,CAISESGQGDTSPLHF
.,TRBJ2-7,many,TRBV20-1,TGCAGTGCTCGGCCACTCGGGACCCCCTACGAGCAGTACTTC,CSARPLGTPYEQYF
TRBD1,TRBJ1-4,many,TRBV5-6,TGTGCCAGCAGCCAGGACAGGGTAGAAGAAAAACTGTTTTTT,CASSQDRVEEKLFF